This T cell receptor beta chain was identified in a study of T-cell memory formation after mild COVID-19. Overall study findings and caveats: Memory cells collected pre-infection included some clones that later responded, suggesting cross-reactive memory joined. Clones shrinking between day 15 and 85 showed a balanced CD4/CD8 split, and those that grew later tilted toward CD4+. CD4+ contracting clones lay mainly in CM and EM, CD8+ ones in EMRA.

The germline gives CDR1 MDHEN, CDR2 SYDVKM. Germline trimming cut 1 base from V and 8 bases from J; bases unmatched to any gene: 6. CDR3 length: 14 residues. It was 5'RACE with constant-segment primers that produced the TCR alpha and TCR beta cDNA libraries, which carried sample barcodes and UMIs. One entry per CDR3 protein results from TCRdb running MiXCR on the 5' RACE reads. The sample gives about 400,000 distinct CDR3 sequences, more than 15% of which show up once; roughly 21% is in the top ten. In this sample, this clonotype turned up many times. No antigen is known for it. This sequence was found in a man between 18 and 29 years old who had mild COVID-19 (a few samples of this study predate the infection). Cell type and time point are not known. Sequencing used PBMCs or a T cell subset sorted from them (not recorded which). The chain uses TRBV28 and TRBJ1-2; TRBD1 matches 8 bases. In DNA, the CDR3 is TGTGCCAGCAGTTTATCTATGGGACAGGAGGGCTACACCTTC. It specifies CASSLSMGQEGYTF.